This entry is about one TCR beta chain. The target antigen is unknown. This entry is derived from a study of early T cells in non-severe SARS-CoV-2 infection. Regarding the study as a whole: In VDJdb matching, anti-spike CD8 responses were favored while private and CD4 specificities went missing.

The protocol attached unique molecular identifiers to individual cDNA molecules. MiXCR was run by TCRdb on the 5' RACE reads, yielding one entry per CDR3 protein. The sample holds about 64,000 distinct CDR3 sequences, 10% to 15% seen once. The V gene's germline CDR1 is SGHRS and CDR2 YFSETQ. The V and J ends lost 4 bases and 7 bases respectively, with 15 bases between them. The CDR3 runs 14 residues. The origin of this receptor is an adult who was a healthcare worker with PCR-confirmed SARS-CoV-2 infection or an uninfected control (not recorded which). This chain joins TRBV5-1 and TRBJ2-4, with D perhaps TRBD2 (7 bases). Sequenced here: whole blood, sampled at baseline. The CDR3 sequence: CASSQGTGGNIQYF. For the CDR3, the DNA is TGCGCCAGCAGCCAGGGGACGGGAGGCAACATTCAGTACTTC.